The rows below give T cell receptor beta chains drawn from one sample of a study of somatic mutations in cytotoxic T cells in rheumatoid arthritis. Libraries were prepared by immunoSEQ multiplex PCR; TCRdb keeps only in-frame clonotypes and omits some of them. Of under 15,000 clones in the sample, 80% were seen once. Sequencing used CD8+ T cells sorted from blood. Source of these receptors: a man aged 50 to 60 in good health. Each CDR3 is given with its conserved first and last residue. The order of the fields is J gene, D gene, clone size, V gene, CDR3 DNA, CDR3 protein. The D gene is left open where the match is weak. Rows may omit the clone size; those that give it use once, few, many or a size class.

J gene: TRBJ1-1
D gene: -
clone size: -
V gene: TRBV6-5
CDR3 DNA: TGTGCCAGCAGTCGACATAAACTGAACACTGAAGCTTTCTTT
CDR3 protein: CASSRHKLNTEAFF

J gene: TRBJ2-1
D gene: -
clone size: -
V gene: TRBV7-9
CDR3 DNA: TGTGCCAGCAGCTCGAATCTTGAAGCCCGTGTGAATGAGCAGTTCTTC
CDR3 protein: CASSSNLEARVNEQFF

J gene: TRBJ1-1
D gene: TRBD1
clone size: -
V gene: TRBV30
CDR3 DNA: TGTGCCTGGAGTGCGGGACAGGGGTACACTGAAGCTTTCTTT
CDR3 protein: CAWSAGQGYTEAFF

J gene: TRBJ1-6
D gene: -
clone size: -
V gene: TRBV6-1
CDR3 DNA: TGTGCCAGCAGTGAAGGCAGACAGTTTTTCGACTCACCCCTCCACTTT
CDR3 protein: CASSEGRQFFDSPLHF

J gene: TRBJ2-1
D gene: -
clone size: -
V gene: TRBV29-1
CDR3 DNA: TGCAGCGTCGACGGGCTGGGGAATTACAATGAGCAGTTCTTC
CDR3 protein: CSVDGLGNYNEQFF

J gene: TRBJ1-1
D gene: -
clone size: once
V gene: TRBV7-2
CDR3 DNA: TGTGCCAGCAGCCAACATTACGGGGCCGGCACTGAAGCTTTCTTT
CDR3 protein: CASSQHYGAGTEAFF

J gene: TRBJ2-3
D gene: -
clone size: -
V gene: TRBV27
CDR3 DNA: TGTGCCAGCAGTTTACATACAGATACGCAGTATTTT
CDR3 protein: CASSLHTDTQYF

J gene: TRBJ1-4
D gene: -
clone size: few
V gene: TRBV6-1
CDR3 DNA: TGTGCCCCCGTGGGGGTAACCAATGAAAAACTGTTTTTT
CDR3 protein: CAPVGVTNEKLFF

J gene: TRBJ2-1
D gene: TRBD2
clone size: -
V gene: TRBV11-2
CDR3 DNA: TGTGCCAGCAGCTCTCAAGCGGGGATTTCCTACAATGAGCAGTTCTTC
CDR3 protein: CASSSQAGISYNEQFF

J gene: TRBJ2-6
D gene: -
clone size: -
V gene: TRBV7-2
CDR3 DNA: TGTGCCAGCAGCTTAGGGGCCGTACAGAGCTCTGGGGCCAACGTCCTGACTTTC
CDR3 protein: CASSLGAVQSSGANVLTF